A selection of T cell receptor beta chains follows, all from one sample in a study of shared clonotypes between healthy human individuals. Sequencing was performed with immunoSEQ multiplex PCR; in TCRdb, only in-frame clones are kept and a portion is missing. Of about 1 million clones in the sample, under 80% were seen once. Sample: memory CD4+ T cells sorted from blood. These receptors were obtained from a young man in good health. CDR3s include the opening cysteine and the closing phenylalanine or tryptophan. Fields, in order: V gene, D gene, J gene, clone size, CDR3 protein, CDR3 DNA. D genes are given only for firm matches. Part of the rows lack a size; the others show once, few, many or a class for expanded clones.

v_call: TRBV7-2; d_call: TRBD2; j_call: TRBJ2-3; clone_size: NA; cdr3_aa: CASSLGTSGLRSGPDTQYF; cdr3_nt: TGTGCCAGCAGCTTGGGGACTAGCGGGCTTCGATCCGGCCCAGATACGCAGTATTTT
v_call: TRBV4-3; d_call: TRBD1; j_call: TRBJ1-4; clone_size: NA; cdr3_aa: CASSPSPGTGLINTNEKLFF; cdr3_nt: TGCGCCAGCAGCCCCTCCCCGGGGACAGGGCTTATCAACACTAATGAAAAACTGTTTTTT
v_call: TRBV6-5; d_call: TRBD2; j_call: TRBJ2-2; clone_size: NA; cdr3_aa: CASSRPGLGHGELFF; cdr3_nt: TGTGCCAGCAGTCGTCCGGGACTAGGCCACGGGGAGCTGTTTTTT
v_call: TRBV7-2; d_call: NA; j_call: TRBJ2-5; clone_size: NA; cdr3_aa: CASSSVKETQYF; cdr3_nt: TGTGCCAGCAGCTCCGTAAAAGAGACCCAGTACTTC
v_call: TRBV6-1; d_call: NA; j_call: TRBJ2-4; clone_size: NA; cdr3_aa: CASSVDRRVINIQYF; cdr3_nt: TGTGCCAGCAGTGTCGACAGGAGAGTTATAAACATTCAGTACTTC
v_call: TRBV9; d_call: NA; j_call: TRBJ2-1; clone_size: NA; cdr3_aa: CASSVGSANSGVNEQFF; cdr3_nt: TGTGCCAGCAGCGTAGGAAGCGCGAATAGCGGCGTCAATGAGCAGTTCTTC
v_call: TRBV10-3; d_call: NA; j_call: TRBJ1-2; clone_size: NA; cdr3_aa: CASTTENYGYTF; cdr3_nt: TGTGCCTCTACCACAGAAAACTATGGCTACACCTTC
v_call: TRBV7-2; d_call: TRBD2; j_call: TRBJ2-7; clone_size: NA; cdr3_aa: CASSLDSGSSYEQYF; cdr3_nt: TGTGCCAGCAGCTTAGACAGCGGGAGCTCCTACGAGCAGTACTTC
v_call: TRBV27; d_call: TRBD2; j_call: TRBJ2-1; clone_size: NA; cdr3_aa: CASSLSGGAFNEQFF; cdr3_nt: TGTGCCAGCAGTTTAAGCGGGGGGGCGTTCAATGAGCAGTTCTTC
v_call: TRBV7-2; d_call: NA; j_call: TRBJ1-2; clone_size: NA; cdr3_aa: CASSLTAGLTDGYTF; cdr3_nt: TGTGCCAGCAGCTTAACGGCCGGACTGACTGATGGCTACACCTTC
v_call: TRBV27; d_call: TRBD1; j_call: TRBJ1-6; clone_size: NA; cdr3_aa: CAARDRGFAPLHF; cdr3_nt: TGTGCCGCGCGGGACAGGGGATTTGCACCCCTCCACTTT
v_call: TRBV6-1; d_call: TRBD2; j_call: TRBJ2-3; clone_size: NA; cdr3_aa: CASSAPGGIGYTQYF; cdr3_nt: TGTGCCAGCAGCGCGCCGGGGGGTATTGGATATACGCAGTATTTT
v_call: TRBV5-1; d_call: NA; j_call: TRBJ2-3; clone_size: NA; cdr3_aa: CASSGGSPRVADTQYF; cdr3_nt: TGCGCCAGCTCGGGCGGCAGTCCTAGGGTGGCGGATACGCAGTATTTT
v_call: TRBV7-2; d_call: NA; j_call: TRBJ1-1; clone_size: NA; cdr3_aa: CASSLARGGAAEAFF; cdr3_nt: TGTGCCAGCAGCTTAGCCCGCGGGGGCGCGGCTGAAGCTTTCTTT
v_call: TRBV27; d_call: NA; j_call: TRBJ1-1; clone_size: NA; cdr3_aa: CASSSPSGNTEAFF; cdr3_nt: TGTGCCAGCAGTTCCCCGTCAGGGAACACTGAAGCTTTCTTT
v_call: TRBV18; d_call: NA; j_call: TRBJ2-7; clone_size: NA; cdr3_aa: CASSPHPTSYEQYF; cdr3_nt: TGTGCCAGCTCACCACACCCGACCTCCTACGAGCAGTACTTC
v_call: TRBV5-1; d_call: NA; j_call: TRBJ1-1; clone_size: NA; cdr3_aa: CASSSTGNTEAFF; cdr3_nt: TGCGCCAGCAGCTCGACAGGGAACACTGAAGCTTTCTTT
v_call: TRBV18; d_call: NA; j_call: TRBJ2-3; clone_size: once; cdr3_aa: CASSPLGAGDTQYF; cdr3_nt: TGTGCCAGCTCACCACTAGGGGCGGGAGATACGCAGTATTTT
v_call: TRBV4-1; d_call: TRBD2; j_call: TRBJ2-1; clone_size: NA; cdr3_aa: CASSHPGLSSYNEQFF; cdr3_nt: TGCGCCAGCAGCCATCCGGGACTAAGCTCCTACAATGAGCAGTTCTTC
v_call: TRBV4-3; d_call: TRBD1; j_call: TRBJ2-7; clone_size: NA; cdr3_aa: CASSPGTGITYEQYF; cdr3_nt: TGCGCCAGCAGCCCTGGGACAGGGATAACCTACGAGCAGTACTTC
v_call: TRBV30; d_call: TRBD1; j_call: TRBJ1-6; clone_size: NA; cdr3_aa: CAWGDRADSPLHF; cdr3_nt: TGTGCCTGGGGGGACAGGGCAGATTCACCCCTCCACTTT
v_call: TRBV11-1; d_call: NA; j_call: TRBJ2-5; clone_size: NA; cdr3_aa: CASSLRQKEETQYF; cdr3_nt: TGTGCCAGCAGCTTAAGACAGAAAGAAGAGACCCAGTACTTC
v_call: TRBV30; d_call: TRBD2; j_call: TRBJ2-3; clone_size: NA; cdr3_aa: CAWSGSGTRDLHF; cdr3_nt: TGTGCCTGGAGTGGATCCGGGACTAGGGATCTGCATTTT
v_call: TRBV19; d_call: NA; j_call: TRBJ1-5; clone_size: NA; cdr3_aa: CASRVGQPGQPQHF; cdr3_nt: TGTGCCAGTAGGGTCGGACAGCCAGGGCAGCCCCAGCATTTT
v_call: TRBV19; d_call: NA; j_call: TRBJ1-1; clone_size: once; cdr3_aa: CASSMVTSSEAFF; cdr3_nt: TGTGCCAGTAGTATGGTGACTTCTTCTGAAGCTTTCTTT
v_call: TRBV11-2; d_call: NA; j_call: TRBJ1-6; clone_size: NA; cdr3_aa: CASSLSAPGSYNSPLHF; cdr3_nt: TGTGCCAGCAGCTTAAGTGCCCCAGGCTCCTATAATTCACCCCTCCACTTT
v_call: TRBV30; d_call: NA; j_call: TRBJ2-1; clone_size: NA; cdr3_aa: CAWRFGTRYNEQFF; cdr3_nt: TGTGCCTGGAGGTTCGGGACTCGATACAATGAGCAGTTCTTC
v_call: TRBV5-1; d_call: NA; j_call: TRBJ2-5; clone_size: few; cdr3_aa: CASSGGAEETQYF; cdr3_nt: TGCGCCAGCAGTGGGGGCGCGGAGGAGACCCAGTACTTC
v_call: TRBV5-6; d_call: NA; j_call: TRBJ1-2; clone_size: NA; cdr3_aa: CASSLATNYGYTF; cdr3_nt: TGTGCCAGCAGCTTGGCCACTAACTATGGCTACACCTTC
v_call: TRBV11-2; d_call: NA; j_call: TRBJ2-7; clone_size: NA; cdr3_aa: CASSPPSYEQYF; cdr3_nt: TGTGCCAGCAGCCCGCCCTCCTACGAGCAGTACTTC
v_call: TRBV30; d_call: NA; j_call: TRBJ1-4; clone_size: NA; cdr3_aa: CASSNGREKLFF; cdr3_nt: TGTGCCTCTTCTAACGGTCGTGAAAAACTGTTTTTT
v_call: TRBV7-9; d_call: NA; j_call: TRBJ1-2; clone_size: NA; cdr3_aa: CASSFTGRQLGGDGYTF; cdr3_nt: TGTGCCAGCAGCTTCACAGGGAGACAGTTGGGTGGGGATGGCTACACCTTC
v_call: TRBV5-1; d_call: NA; j_call: TRBJ1-2; clone_size: NA; cdr3_aa: CASSLDPGNYGYTF; cdr3_nt: TGCGCCAGCAGCTTGGATCCGGGGAACTATGGCTACACCTTC